What follows are 7 T cell receptor beta chains derived from one specimen sequenced in a study of low-dose radiotherapy and immunotherapy resistance in tumors. Primers used for first-strand cDNA, a TRAV- and TRBV-specific set, covered both alpha and beta chains. The PCR that amplified TCRs ran for around 20 cycles, relying on a constant-region primer and a V-primer adapter. TCRdb used MiXCR to reprocess the reads, holding one entry per CDR3 protein. The data show under 20,000 distinct CDR3 sequences, approximately 74% seen once. The receptor set was obtained from a human donor with advanced metastatic prostate, ovarian, gallbladder or colorectal cancer (not recorded which). This table probably holds off-target reads from a library built for another chain.

The V call is TRBV12-3 or TRBV12-4, the J call TRBJ2-1; D not resolved. V was clipped by 3 bases and J by 0 bases, with 12 bases between them. This CDR3 has 16 amino acids. This chain's CDR3 is CASSLLSAVSYNEQFF. CDR3 DNA sequence: TGTGCCAGCAGTTTGCTCTCTGCAGTCTCCTACAATGAGCAGTTCTTC.

The chain joins TRBV28 to TRBJ1-2, with D hard to call. Per the germline V gene, CDR1 is MDHEN and CDR2 is SYDVKM. The CDR3 length is 13 residues. V lost 7 bases and J 0 bases, leaving 9 bases between the germline ends. The CDR3 DNA follows: TGTGCCAGCATTGACACCACTAACTATGGCTACACCTTC. Its translation is CASIDTTNYGYTF.

The V call is TRBV5-1, the J call TRBJ1-1, with a tentative D call TRBD1 (5 bases). The V end was cut by 4 bases, the J end by 1 base, with 14 bases between. In germline, CDR1 is SGHRS, CDR2 YFSETQ. This CDR3 comprises 15 residues. CDR3 sequence (DNA): TGCGCCAGCAGCAGTCGGGGCAGCCAGAACACTGAAGCTTTCTTT. Its translation: CASSSRGSQNTEAFF.

The chain recombines TRBV30 with TRBJ1-2; D gene ambiguous. This CDR3 comprises 12 residues. Germline V CDR1 and CDR2: GTSNPN, SVGIG (reference sequence). V shed 3 bases and J shed 0 bases, with 5 bases lying between them. DNA for the CDR3: TGTGCCTGGAGGGTGACTAACTATGGCTACACCTTC. Protein product: CAWRVTNYGYTF. The full variable domain, rest sourced from reference TRBV30 and TRBJ1-2, is SQTIHQWPATLVQPVGSPLSLECTVEGTSNPNLYWYRQAAGRGLQLLFYSVGIGQISSEVPQNLSASRPQDRQFILSSKKLLLSDSGFYLCAWRVTNYGYTFGSGTRLTVV.

This rearrangement joins TRBV20-1 to TRBJ1-5; D is unclear. CDR1 DFQATT and CDR2 SNEGSKA come from the germline V gene (reference sequence). The CDR3 runs 9 residues. For the CDR3, the DNA is TGCAGGAAATGGCAGCCCCAGCATTTT. Its protein is CRKWQPQHF.

This clonotype was observed a few times. The genes are TRBV5-4 and TRBJ2-3, with D perhaps being TRBD1 or TRBD2 (5 bases each). Trimming shortened V by 4 bases and J by 6 bases, and 18 bases separated the two germline ends. Looked up from germline, CDR1 is SGHNT and CDR2 is YYREEE (reference sequence). This CDR3 is 15 amino acids long. The CDR3 DNA reads TGTGCCAGCAGCCCCGAGGGGCGGCCGGGGGATACGCAGTATTTT. Protein product: CASSPEGRPGDTQYF.

The rearrangement joins TRBV12-3 or TRBV12-4 to TRBJ1-2, with 10 nucleotides matching TRBD1. The CDR3 is 15 amino acids. With 5 bases clipped from V and 7 bases from J, the junction kept 10 bases outside the gene matches. The CDR3, as DNA: TGTGCCAGCAGTCCAAGGACAGGGGGTCAGGGTGGCTACACCTTC. As protein: CASSPRTGGQGGYTF.